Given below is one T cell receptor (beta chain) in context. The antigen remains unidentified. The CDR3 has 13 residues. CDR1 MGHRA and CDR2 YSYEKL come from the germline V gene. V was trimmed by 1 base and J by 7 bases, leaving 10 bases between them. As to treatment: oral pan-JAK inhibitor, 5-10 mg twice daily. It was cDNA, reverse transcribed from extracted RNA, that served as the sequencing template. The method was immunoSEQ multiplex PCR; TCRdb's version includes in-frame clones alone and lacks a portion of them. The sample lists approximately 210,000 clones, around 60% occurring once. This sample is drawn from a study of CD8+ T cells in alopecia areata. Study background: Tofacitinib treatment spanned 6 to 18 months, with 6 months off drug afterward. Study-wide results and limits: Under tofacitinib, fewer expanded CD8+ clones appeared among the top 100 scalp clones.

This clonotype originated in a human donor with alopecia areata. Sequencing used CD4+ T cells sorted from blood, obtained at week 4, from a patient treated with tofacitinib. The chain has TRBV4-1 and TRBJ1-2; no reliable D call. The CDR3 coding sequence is TGCGCCAGCAGCCAAGGTCTGAGTCGTGGCTACACCTTC. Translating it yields CASSQGLSRGYTF.